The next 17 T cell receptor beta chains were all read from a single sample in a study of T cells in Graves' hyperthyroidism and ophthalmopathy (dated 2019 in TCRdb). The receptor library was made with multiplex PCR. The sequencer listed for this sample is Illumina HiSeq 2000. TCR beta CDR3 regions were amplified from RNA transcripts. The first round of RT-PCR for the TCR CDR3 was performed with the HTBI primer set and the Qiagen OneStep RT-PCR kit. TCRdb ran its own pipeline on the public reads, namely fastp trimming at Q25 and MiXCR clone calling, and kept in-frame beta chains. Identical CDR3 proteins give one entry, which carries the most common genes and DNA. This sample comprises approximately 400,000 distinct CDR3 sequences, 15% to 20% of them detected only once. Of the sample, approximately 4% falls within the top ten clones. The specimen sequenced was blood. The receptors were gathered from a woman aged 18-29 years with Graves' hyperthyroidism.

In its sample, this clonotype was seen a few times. CDR3 in DNA: TGTGCCACCAGTATGACAGGGGACCTGAACACTGAAGCTTTCTTT. Protein product: CATSMTGDLNTEAFF. The rearrangement joins TRBV24-1 to TRBJ1-1, with TRBD1 matching over 8 bases. Germline V CDR1 and CDR2: KGHDR, SFDVKD. V was clipped by 6 bases and J by 0 bases; unmatched bases: 5. The CDR3 contains 15 residues.

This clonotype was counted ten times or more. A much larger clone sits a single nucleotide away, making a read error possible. This CDR3 reads CSARREETQYF. CDR3 nucleotide sequence: TGCAGTGCTAGGAGGGAAGAGACCCAGTACTTC. The chain combines TRBV20-1 with TRBJ2-5; a possible D gene is TRBD2 (5 bases). Germline-derived CDR1 and CDR2 are DFQATT and SNEGSKA (reference sequence). The CDR3 consists of 11 residues. The germline V and J ends were trimmed by 3 bases and 3 bases, with 5 bases remaining between them.

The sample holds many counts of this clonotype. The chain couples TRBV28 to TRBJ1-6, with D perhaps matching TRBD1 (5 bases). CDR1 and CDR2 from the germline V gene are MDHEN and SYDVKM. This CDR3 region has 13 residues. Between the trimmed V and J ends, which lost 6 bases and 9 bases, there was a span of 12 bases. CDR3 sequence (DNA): TGTGCCAGCAGCCTTCCAGGGATTTCACCCCTCCACTTT. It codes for CASSLPGISPLHF.

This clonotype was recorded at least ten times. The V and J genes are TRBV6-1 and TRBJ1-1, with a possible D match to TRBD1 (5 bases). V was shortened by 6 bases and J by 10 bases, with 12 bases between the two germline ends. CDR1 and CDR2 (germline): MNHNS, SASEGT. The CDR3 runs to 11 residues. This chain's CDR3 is CASSPGGVAFF. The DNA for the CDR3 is TGTGCCAGCAGCCCCGGGGGAGTAGCTTTCTTT.

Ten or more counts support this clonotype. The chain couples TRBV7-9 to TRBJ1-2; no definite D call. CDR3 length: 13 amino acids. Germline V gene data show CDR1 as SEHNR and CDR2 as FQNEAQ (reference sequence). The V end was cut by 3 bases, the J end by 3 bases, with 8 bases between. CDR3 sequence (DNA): TGTGCCAGCAGCTTTTTAGAATACTATGGCTACACCTTC. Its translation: CASSFLEYYGYTF.

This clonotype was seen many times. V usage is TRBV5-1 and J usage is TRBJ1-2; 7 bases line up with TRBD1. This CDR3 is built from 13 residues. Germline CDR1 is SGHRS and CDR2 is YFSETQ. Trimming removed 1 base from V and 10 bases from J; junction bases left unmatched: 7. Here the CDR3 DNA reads TGCGCCAGCAGCTTGATGAGACAGGGCTTCTACACCTTC. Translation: CASSLMRQGFYTF.

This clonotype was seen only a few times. CDR3 nucleotide sequence: TGTGCCAGTAGTATCGGGGACAGGGGTGGTGGGGCCAACGTCCTGACTTTC. As protein: CASSIGDRGGGANVLTF. The chain combines TRBV19 with TRBJ2-6, with 10 bases matching TRBD1. The germline gives CDR1 LNHDA, CDR2 SQIVND (reference sequence). This CDR3 region has 17 residues. Germline trimming cut 3 bases from V and 3 bases from J; bases unmatched to any gene: 5.

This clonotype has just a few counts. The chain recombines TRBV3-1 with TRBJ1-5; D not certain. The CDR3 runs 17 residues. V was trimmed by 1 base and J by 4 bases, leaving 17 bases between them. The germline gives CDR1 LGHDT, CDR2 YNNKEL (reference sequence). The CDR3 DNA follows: TGTGCCAGCAGCCAAGGTGTTGGAGCAGGATATAATCAGCCCCAGCATTTT. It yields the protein CASSQGVGAGYNQPQHF.

The CDR3 bases are TGTGCCAGCCAGATAGAACAGAACACCGGGGAGCTGTTTTTT. This encodes CASQIEQNTGELFF. V usage is TRBV3-1 and J usage is TRBJ2-2; D call uncertain. CDR1 LGHDT and CDR2 YNNKEL come from the germline V gene (reference sequence). With 8 bases removed from V and 1 base from J, the gap between germline ends came to 11 bases. The CDR3 consists of 14 residues. Looking up the rest from reference TRBV3-1 and TRBJ2-2 gives the full variable domain: DTAVSQTPKYLVTQMGNDKSIKCEQNLGHDTMYWYKQDSKKFLKIMFSYNNKELIINETVPNRFSPKSPDKAHLNLHINSLELGDSAVYFCASQIEQNTGELFFGEGSRLTVL.

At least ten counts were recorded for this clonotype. This chain's CDR3 is CASTRDRGLGYGYTF. The CDR3 coding sequence is TGTGCCAGTACCAGGGACAGGGGGCTGGGCTATGGCTACACCTTC. V and J are TRBV19 and TRBJ1-2, with TRBD1 identical over 12 bases. V shed 7 bases, J shed 4 bases, and the junction held 7 bases outside the gene matches. This CDR3 region has 15 residues. Per the germline V gene, CDR1 is LNHDA and CDR2 is SQIVND (reference sequence).

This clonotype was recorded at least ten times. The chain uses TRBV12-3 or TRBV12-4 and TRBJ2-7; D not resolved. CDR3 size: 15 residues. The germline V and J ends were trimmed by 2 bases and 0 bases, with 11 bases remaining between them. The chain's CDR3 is CASSLRMESSYEQYF. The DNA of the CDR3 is TGTGCCAGCAGTTTAAGGATGGAGAGCTCCTACGAGCAGTACTTC.

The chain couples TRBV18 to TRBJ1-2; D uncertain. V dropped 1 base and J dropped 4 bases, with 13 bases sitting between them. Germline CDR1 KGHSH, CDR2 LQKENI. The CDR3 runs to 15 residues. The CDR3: CASSPQYQMSYGYTF. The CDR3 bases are TGTGCCAGCTCACCACAATACCAGATGAGCTATGGCTACACCTTC. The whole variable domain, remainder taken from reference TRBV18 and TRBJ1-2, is NAGVMQNPRHLVRRRGQEARLRCSPMKGHSHVYWYRQLPEEGLKFMVYLQKENIIDESGMPKERFSAEFPKEGPSILRIQQVVRGDSAAYFCASSPQYQMSYGYTFGSGTRLTVV.

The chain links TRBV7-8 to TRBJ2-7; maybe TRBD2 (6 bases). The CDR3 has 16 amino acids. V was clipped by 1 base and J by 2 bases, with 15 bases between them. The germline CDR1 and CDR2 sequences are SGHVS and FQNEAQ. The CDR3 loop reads CASSLDAGTETYEQYF. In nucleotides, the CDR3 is TGTGCCAGCAGCTTAGACGCTGGGACTGAAACCTACGAGCAGTACTTC.

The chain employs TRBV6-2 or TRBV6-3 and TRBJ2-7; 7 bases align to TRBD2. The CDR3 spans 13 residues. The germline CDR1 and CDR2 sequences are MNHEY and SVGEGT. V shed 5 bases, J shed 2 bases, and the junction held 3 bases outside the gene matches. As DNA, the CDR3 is TGTGCCAGCAGTCGTCGGGAGGCCTACGAGCAGTACTTC. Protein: CASSRREAYEQYF.

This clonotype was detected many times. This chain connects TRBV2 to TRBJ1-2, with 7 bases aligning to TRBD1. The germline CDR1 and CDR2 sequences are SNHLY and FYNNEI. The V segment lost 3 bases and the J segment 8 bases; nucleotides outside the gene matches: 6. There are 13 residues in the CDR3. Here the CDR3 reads CASSEEQGTGYTF. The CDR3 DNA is TGTGCCAGCAGTGAGGAACAGGGGACGGGCTACACCTTC. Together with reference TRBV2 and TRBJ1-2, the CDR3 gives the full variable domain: EPEVTQTPSHQVTQMGQEVILRCVPISNHLYFYWYRQILGQKVEFLVSFYNNEISEKSEIFDDQFSVERPDGSNFTLKIRSTKLEDSAMYFCASSEEQGTGYTFGSGTRLTVV.

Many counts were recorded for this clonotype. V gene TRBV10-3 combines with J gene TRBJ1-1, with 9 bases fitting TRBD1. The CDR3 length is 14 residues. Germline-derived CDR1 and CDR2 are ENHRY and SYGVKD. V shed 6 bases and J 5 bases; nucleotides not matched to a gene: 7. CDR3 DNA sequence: TGTGCCATCAGGGACAGGGGATTGAGGACTGAAGCTTTCTTT. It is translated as CAIRDRGLRTEAFF.

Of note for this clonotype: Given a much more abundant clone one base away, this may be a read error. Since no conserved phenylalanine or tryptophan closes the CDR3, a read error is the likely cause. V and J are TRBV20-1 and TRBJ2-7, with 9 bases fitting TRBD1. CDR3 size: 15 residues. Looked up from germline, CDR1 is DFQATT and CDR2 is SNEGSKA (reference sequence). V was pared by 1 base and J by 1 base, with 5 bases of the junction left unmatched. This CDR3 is CSARGIGTGSYEQYS. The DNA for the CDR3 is TGCAGTGCTAGAGGGATCGGGACAGGGTCCTACGAGCAGTACTCC.